The 18 T cell receptor beta chains below all came from one sample that was sequenced in a study of Graves' ophthalmopathy and Graves' hyperthyroidism. RNA transcripts were the template, and TCR beta CDR3 regions were amplified from them. An opening RT-PCR round employed HTBI primers and preceded a second-round multiplex PCR. Using its own MiXCR run on the multiplex PCR reads, TCRdb lists one record per CDR3 protein. This sample has a few hundred thousand distinct CDR3 sequences, with about 18% found just once. The source material was peripheral blood. These receptors all come from an adult woman with stable Graves' hyperthyroidism.

This clonotype was observed a single time. The V call is TRBV6-2 or TRBV6-3, the J call TRBJ1-2; TRBD1 might be the D (6 bases). The CDR3 covers 15 residues. Germline V CDR1 and CDR2: MNHEY, SVGEGT. Between the trimmed V and J ends, which lost 1 base and 4 bases, there was a span of 13 bases. The CDR3 here is CASSYLGHQLYGYTF. The CDR3 bases are TGTGCCAGCAGTTACTTGGGACACCAACTCTATGGCTACACCTTC.

Ten or more counts support this clonotype. The chain combines TRBV12-3 or TRBV12-4 with TRBJ1-5, with a tentative D call TRBD1 (5 bases). The V end was cut by 6 bases, the J end by 7 bases, with 13 bases between. This CDR3 has 13 amino acids. CDR3 nucleotide sequence: TGTGCCAGCAGAGGGACGTCTGGGCAGCCCCAGCATTTT. It codes for CASRGTSGQPQHF.

Only a few counts were recorded for this clonotype. This sequence joins TRBV4-2 and TRBJ2-7; possible D gene TRBD2, 6 bases. The CDR3 is 14 amino acids. Germline CDR1 and CDR2: LGHNA and YNFKEQ. Trimming removed 4 bases from V and 1 base from J, with 11 bases in between. Here the CDR3 DNA reads TGTGCCAGCAGCCCGGTAGCGGTATCCTACGAGCAGTACTTC. This encodes CASSPVAVSYEQYF.

Note on this clonotype: The junction and the germline gene differ at one end; a read error may be behind it. The chain uses TRBV2 and TRBJ2-7, with 7 bases fitting TRBD1. The CDR3 runs to 15 residues. Germline loops: CDR1 SNHLY, CDR2 FYNNEI. The CDR3 is CASSSGTVNSYDQYF. The CDR3, as DNA: TGTGCCAGCAGTTCCGGGACAGTGAACTCCTACGATCAGTACTTC.

The sample holds many counts of this clonotype. The V gene is TRBV25-1, the J gene TRBJ1-1; D gene unclear. Germline V gives CDR1 MGHDK, CDR2 SYGVNS. The V gene lost 2 bases and the J gene lost 6 bases, with 10 bases spanning the gap. The CDR3 has 13 residues. For the CDR3, the DNA is TGTGCCAGCAGTGAACTGGGTTTCGCTGAAGCTTTCTTT. Amino acid sequence: CASSELGFAEAFF.

This clonotype was seen repeatedly, ten times or more. The CDR3 DNA reads TGTGCCAGCAGCGGAAAGACAGGGGAGGATAATTCACCCCTCCACTTT. Translation gives CASSGKTGEDNSPLHF. The chain recombines TRBV7-9 with TRBJ1-6, with TRBD1 identical over 8 bases. This CDR3 has 16 residues. CDR1 and CDR2 from the germline V gene are SEHNR and FQNEAQ (reference sequence). V lost 5 bases, J lost 5 bases, and 8 bases stayed unmatched.

This clonotype was observed many times. V usage is TRBV11-2 and J usage is TRBJ2-7; 10 bases match TRBD2. This CDR3 region has 17 residues. In germline, CDR1 is SGHAT, CDR2 FQNNGV. The junction had 9 bases not matched to a gene; V was cut back by 0 bases and J by 4 bases. CDR3 bases: TGTGCCAGCAGCTTAGATTGGGGGGGACTAGCGAATTACGAGCAGTACTTC. Amino acids: CASSLDWGGLANYEQYF. The whole variable domain, filled in from reference TRBV11-2 and TRBJ2-7, reads EAGVAQSPRYKIIEKRQSVAFWCNPISGHATLYWYQQILGQGPKLLIQFQNNGVVDDSQLPKDRFSAERLKGVDSTLKIQPAKLEDSAVYLCASSLDWGGLANYEQYFGPGTRLTVT.

The V call is TRBV5-1, the J call TRBJ2-5; D is uncertain. The CDR3 is made up of 14 amino acids. In germline, CDR1 is SGHRS, CDR2 YFSETQ. Trimming cost V 0 bases and J 4 bases, with 10 bases left between them. The CDR3 bases are TGCGCCAGCAGCTTGGTGGGCGGTAGAGAGACCCAGTACTTC. This encodes CASSLVGGRETQYF. The full variable domain, its missing parts supplied by reference TRBV5-1 and TRBJ2-5, is KAGVTQTPRYLIKTRGQQVTLSCSPISGHRSVSWYQQTPGQGLQFLFEYFSETQRNKGNFPGRFSGRQFSNSRSEMNVSTLELGDSALYLCASSLVGGRETQYFGPGTRLLVL.

Ten or more counts support this clonotype. V and J are TRBV9 and TRBJ2-5; D perhaps matches TRBD2 (6 bases). Trimming removed 0 bases from V and 2 bases from J, with 11 bases in between. Germline V gives CDR1 SGDLS, CDR2 YYNGEE. The CDR3 runs 15 residues. The CDR3 reads CASSVGVSGQETQYF. In nucleotides, the CDR3 is TGTGCCAGCAGCGTAGGGGTTAGCGGTCAAGAGACCCAGTACTTC.

This clonotype was counted many times. The chain has TRBV12-3 or TRBV12-4 and TRBJ2-7; D gene uncertain. The CDR3 spans 12 residues. With 0 bases removed from V and 6 bases from J, the gap between germline ends came to 6 bases. DNA of the CDR3: TGTGCCAGCAGTTTAGCAGGTATCGAGCAGTACTTC. Amino acid sequence: CASSLAGIEQYF.

The genes are TRBV20-1 and TRBJ1-1, with TRBD1 matching over 7 bases. The CDR3 is 12 residues long. V lost 7 bases to trimming and J lost 4 bases; unmatched junction nucleotides: 6. The germline V gene encodes CDR1 DFQATT and CDR2 SNEGSKA (reference sequence). In DNA form, the CDR3 reads TGCAGTGGGGGGCAGGGGGTCACTGAAGCTTTCTTT. As protein: CSGGQGVTEAFF.

This clonotype has at least ten counts. V gene TRBV28 combines with J gene TRBJ2-7, with D perhaps given as TRBD1 or TRBD2 (5 bases each). The length of the CDR3 is 14 residues. CDR1 is MDHEN, CDR2 SYDVKM, per germline. V lost 5 bases and J lost 1, with 12 bases in between. This chain's CDR3 is CASSERTNSYEQYF. In DNA form, the CDR3 reads TGTGCCAGCAGTGAGCGGACAAATTCCTACGAGCAGTACTTC.

This chain connects TRBV5-4 to TRBJ1-2; 7 nucleotides match TRBD1. V gave up 3 bases and J gave up 2 bases; unmatched junction bases: 4. CDR3 length equals 14 residues. Germline CDR1 and CDR2: SGHNT and YYREEE (reference sequence). CDR3 sequence reads: CASSWGGQNYGYTF. Here the CDR3 DNA reads TGTGCCAGCAGCTGGGGGGGACAGAACTATGGCTACACCTTC.

This clonotype has a count of ten or more. The chain links TRBV12-3 or TRBV12-4 to TRBJ1-6; tentative D call: TRBD1 (6 bases). The V gene lost 4 bases and the J gene lost 7 bases, with 14 bases spanning the gap. The CDR3 is 15 residues long. The CDR3 loop reads CASSSQGTSNSPLHF. DNA for the CDR3: TGTGCCAGCAGTTCACAGGGTACATCCAATTCACCCCTCCACTTT.

This clonotype was picked up many times. The chain is built from TRBV27 and TRBJ2-1; D not certain. The CDR3 spans 14 residues. In germline, CDR1 is MNHEY, CDR2 SMNVEV (reference sequence). The V gene lost 6 bases and the J gene lost 5 bases, with 14 bases spanning the gap. This CDR3 is CASSLGSPHNEQFF. In DNA form, the CDR3 reads TGTGCCAGCAGCCTAGGATCCCCCCACAATGAGCAGTTCTTC.

Worth noting for this clonotype: This could be a read error, since a much larger clone is one nucleotide away. J is TRBJ2-2 and V is TRBV5-1; D is uncertain. Germline V gene data show CDR1 as SGHRS and CDR2 as YFSETQ. The CDR3 is 12 residues long. This CDR3 is CSSTGEFGELFF. DNA for the CDR3: TGCTCCAGTACGGGCGAATTCGGGGAGCTGTTTTTT.

This clonotype was detected ten times or more. V and J are TRBV27 and TRBJ2-5; 10 nucleotides align to TRBD1. CDR3 size: 16 residues. The V gene end was trimmed by 3 bases and the J gene end by 5 bases; junction bases not matched to a gene: 9. Germline lookup yields CDR1 MNHEY and CDR2 SMNVEV (reference sequence). The CDR3 is CASSLRTGGIGETQYF. CDR3 in DNA: TGTGCCAGCAGTTTGAGGACAGGGGGAATTGGGGAGACCCAGTACTTC.

The chain recombines TRBV5-1 with TRBJ2-7; 10 bases are a match to TRBD1. Per the germline V gene, CDR1 is SGHRS and CDR2 is YFSETQ. The CDR3 totals 17 residues. V dropped 9 bases and J dropped 0; count of bases not matched to a gene: 15. The CDR3 nucleotides read TGCGCCATCTGCTTGGGGACAGGGGTGTTTGGCTCCTACGAGCAGTACTTC. Translating gives CAICLGTGVFGSYEQYF.